This TCR beta chain comes out of a study of cytomegalovirus exposure and HLA in healthy donors. Notes on the study in general: Per a later analysis, HLA-associated TCR beta chains showed more clonal expansion than other, equally common TCR beta chains.

Researchers ran the PCR with 60 Vbeta and 13 Jbeta primers. TCRdb's table, derived via immunoSEQ multiplex PCR, lists solely in-frame clones and lacks some. The sample records approximately 140,000 clones, more than 65% being singletons. The germline gives CDR1 SQVTM, CDR2 ANQGSEA. The CDR3 is 13 residues long. Trimming shortened V by 8 bases and J by 1 base, and 14 bases separated the two germline ends. Notes on this clone: As yet, its antigen is unknown.

The source of this sequence is a man aged 50 to 59 in good health and CMV-seropositive. J is TRBJ1-1 and V is TRBV29-1; weak D call: TRBD1 (6 bases). The specimen was PBMCs. CDR3 loop: CSTGGGKNTEAFF. In DNA, the CDR3 is TGCAGCACTGGGGGGGGCAAGAACACTGAAGCTTTCTTT. The full variable domain, its missing parts supplied by reference TRBV29-1 and TRBJ1-1, is SAVISQKPSRDICQRGTSLTIQCQVDSQVTMMFWYRQQPGQSLTLIATANQGSEATYESGFVIDKFPISRPNLTFSTLTVSNMSPEDSSIYLCSTGGGKNTEAFFGQGTRLTVV.